This paragraph reports one T cell receptor beta chain. TCRdb's table, derived via immunoSEQ multiplex PCR, lists solely in-frame clones and lacks some. The sample holds about 200,000 clones, about 75% seen once. The CDR3 is 15 residues long. The germline V gene encodes CDR1 LNHDA and CDR2 SQIVND (reference sequence). With 6 bases removed from V and 1 base from J, the gap between germline ends came to 16 bases. This entry belongs to a study of cytotoxic CD8 clonotypes in ibrutinib-treated CLL. The receptor comes from a human donor with chronic lymphocytic leukemia. The rearrangement uses TRBV19 and TRBJ2-7, with D tentatively TRBD2 (5 bases). Source: PBMCs, taken after 12 months of ibrutinib treatment. The CDR3 bases are TGTGCCAGTAGGGATATTTCCGGGAAATCCTACGAGCAGTACTTC. Its protein is CASRDISGKSYEQYF. Filled out from reference TRBV19 and TRBJ2-7, the complete variable domain reads DGGITQSPKYLFRKEGQNVTLSCEQNLNHDAMYWYRQDPGQGLRLIYYSQIVNDFQKGDIAEGYSVSREKKESFPLTVTSAQKNPTAFYLCASRDISGKSYEQYFGPGTRLTVT.